These 10 T cell receptor beta chains share one sample of origin, sequenced in a study of response to subunit inactivated influenza vaccine. TCRdb used MiXCR to reprocess the RT-PCR reads, holding one entry per CDR3 protein. The sample carries approximately 500,000 distinct CDR3 sequences, 10% to 15% recorded once. The sample in question was PBMCs from blood, obtained more than 35 days after vaccination. The receptors were sampled from a man aged 45-65 years who received an inactivated influenza vaccine.

Only a few counts were recorded for this clonotype. The V gene is TRBV7-6, the J gene TRBJ2-5, with TRBD1 matching 9 bases. V was pared by 3 bases and J by 1 base, with 9 bases of the junction left unmatched. The germline CDR1 and CDR2 sequences are SGHVS and FNYEAQ. This CDR3 contains 17 residues. The CDR3 sequence: CASSLLGQGPRQETQYF. The CDR3 DNA reads as TGTGCCAGCAGCTTGCTGGGACAGGGCCCCCGCCAAGAGACCCAGTACTTC.

The rearrangement joins TRBV7-2 to TRBJ2-3; possibly TRBD2 for D (5 bases). Per the germline V gene, CDR1 is SGHTA and CDR2 is FQGNSA. Trimming stripped 2 bases from V and 2 bases from J, with 17 bases between. This CDR3 region has 17 residues. CDR3 residues: CASSLIRGHPSTDTQYF. The DNA of the CDR3 is TGTGCCAGCAGCTTAATTCGAGGGCATCCCTCCACAGATACGCAGTATTTT.

This clonotype was detected ten times or more. This rearrangement joins TRBV7-8 to TRBJ2-7; TRBD2 might be the D (5 bases). Trimming left V 8 bases short and J 0 bases short, with 5 bases between. This CDR3 is 11 amino acids long. Germline loops: CDR1 SGHVS, CDR2 FQNEAQ. The CDR3 DNA reads TGTGCCAGCGGGAGCTCCTACGAGCAGTACTTC. It is translated as CASGSSYEQYF.

This clonotype was seen repeatedly, ten times or more. The chain combines TRBV12-3 or TRBV12-4 with TRBJ2-5, with D possibly TRBD1 on 5 matching bases. The CDR3 loop spans 13 amino acids. V dropped 6 bases and J dropped 9 bases, with 17 bases sitting between them. CDR3 in DNA: TGTGCCAGCAGGGAGACAGTGGGTCTGGCCCAGTACTTC. Translated, it gives CASRETVGLAQYF.

The chain recombines TRBV25-1 with TRBJ2-5; no clear D gene. The CDR3 has 13 residues. V gave up 4 bases and J gave up 1 base, with 7 bases separating them. Germline values: CDR1 MGHDK, CDR2 SYGVNS. The DNA of the CDR3 is TGTGCCAGCAGTGTTTCAGTCCAAGAGACCCAGTACTTC. It specifies CASSVSVQETQYF. Filled out from reference TRBV25-1 and TRBJ2-5, the complete variable domain reads EADIYQTPRYLVIGTGKKITLECSQTMGHDKMYWYQQDPGMELHLIHYSYGVNSTEKGDLSSESTVSRIRTEHFPLTLESARPSHTSQYLCASSVSVQETQYFGPGTRLLVL.

The V and J genes are TRBV12-3 or TRBV12-4 and TRBJ2-7; 9 nucleotides align to TRBD2. This CDR3 contains 14 residues. Trimming at V came to 6 bases and at J to 7 bases, leaving 10 bases not matched to a gene. CDR3 sequence (DNA): TGTGCCAGCAGGATAGCGGGGGTAATCGGGGAGCAGTACTTC. Translation: CASRIAGVIGEQYF.

This clonotype came up a few times. The chain couples TRBV10-3 to TRBJ2-3, with no clear D. V shed 1 base and J shed 1 base, with 3 bases lying between them. The CDR3 is 13 residues long. Germline CDR1 and CDR2: ENHRY and SYGVKD. CDR3: CAISELGTDTQYF. The CDR3 nucleotides read TGTGCCATCAGTGAGTTGGGCACAGATACGCAGTATTTT.

The rearrangement uses TRBV20-1 and TRBJ2-1; possible D gene TRBD1, 5 bases. V dropped 4 bases and J dropped 9 bases, with 7 bases sitting between them. Germline CDR1 is DFQATT and CDR2 is SNEGSKA (reference sequence). The CDR3 extends over 10 amino acids. The CDR3 region has the DNA TGCAGTGCTACAGGGCCTGAGCAGTTCTTC. Protein product: CSATGPEQFF.

V is TRBV10-1 and J is TRBJ1-2; D not resolved. The length of the CDR3 is 15 residues. The V end was cut by 0 bases, the J end by 4 bases, with 12 bases between. CDR1 is WNHNN and CDR2 is SYGVQD in the germline V gene (reference sequence). The CDR3: CASSESVPEFYGYTF. CDR3 nucleotides: TGCGCCAGCAGTGAGTCGGTTCCGGAGTTCTATGGCTACACCTTC.

The V call is TRBV27, the J call TRBJ2-7; D call uncertain. Germline V CDR1 and CDR2: MNHEY, SMNVEV (reference sequence). V gave up 0 bases and J gave up 0 bases, with 6 bases separating them. This CDR3 is built from 14 residues. The CDR3 DNA sequence: TGTGCCAGCAGTTTATCGTCAGCCTCCTACGAGCAGTACTTC. It specifies CASSLSSASYEQYF.